This T cell receptor (beta chain) was documented in a study of human T cells and chemical hapten exposure. Study details: Readings were taken at 6 days from patch tests that had applied 0.01% DPC to the upper back. General study findings and limits: Large CDR3 similarity clusters arose significantly more often from expanded TCRs than from controls.

Time point indicated: patch test 1, 2 weeks after DPC sensitization. Treatment of the sample: therapeutic diphenylcyclopropenone sensitization with weekly scalp DPC. The CDR3 has 13 amino acids. Germline V gives CDR1 MGHRA, CDR2 YSYEKL. V was trimmed by 0 bases and J by 4 bases, leaving 4 bases between them. TCRdb called the RACE reads again in MiXCR, with one record for every CDR3 protein. The sample lists 80,000 to 100,000 distinct CDR3 sequences; around an eighth were seen once. On this clonotype: Antigen unknown.

The rearrangement links TRBV4-1 to TRBJ1-5; D not certain. The receptor was isolated from a woman aged 40 to 50 with alopecia areata. Some clones in this sample may be carry-over from other donors' samples. This sample comprised whole blood, obtained in connection with sensitization to the hapten diphenylcyclopropenone (DPC). DNA of the CDR3: TGCGCCAGCAGCCAAGAAGTTAATCAGCCCCAGCATTTT. Translated: CASSQEVNQPQHF.